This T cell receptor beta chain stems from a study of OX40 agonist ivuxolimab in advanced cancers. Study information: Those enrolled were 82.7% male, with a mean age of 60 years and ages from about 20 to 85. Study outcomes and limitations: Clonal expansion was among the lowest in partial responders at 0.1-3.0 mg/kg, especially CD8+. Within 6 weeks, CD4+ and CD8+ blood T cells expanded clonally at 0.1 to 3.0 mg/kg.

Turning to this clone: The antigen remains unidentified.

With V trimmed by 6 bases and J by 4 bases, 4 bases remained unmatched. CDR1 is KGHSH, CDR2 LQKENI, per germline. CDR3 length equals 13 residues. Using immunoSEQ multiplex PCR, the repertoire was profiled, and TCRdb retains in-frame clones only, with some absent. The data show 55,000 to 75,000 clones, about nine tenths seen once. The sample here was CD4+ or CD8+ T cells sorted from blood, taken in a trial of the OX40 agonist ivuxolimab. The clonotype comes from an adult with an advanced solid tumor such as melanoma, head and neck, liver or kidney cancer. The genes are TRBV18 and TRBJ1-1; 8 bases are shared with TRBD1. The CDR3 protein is CASSQGAGTEAFF. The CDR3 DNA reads TGTGCCAGCTCCCAGGGGGCCGGCACTGAAGCTTTCTTT.